Below are 3 T cell receptor beta chains sequenced from a single sample in a study of cytomegalovirus exposure and HLA in healthy donors. Primers for the PCR totalled 60 Vbeta and 13 Jbeta. Sequencing used immunoSEQ multiplex PCR; TCRdb keeps in-frame clones, though not all of them. The table records 150,000 to 200,000 clones, about four fifths of them present only once. Sequencing was performed on PBMCs. Every receptor here comes from a man aged 25 to 40 in good health and CMV-seropositive.

The chain has TRBV4-3 and TRBJ1-2, with 8 nucleotides matching TRBD1. The CDR3 has 13 residues. Germline-derived CDR1 and CDR2 are LGHNA and YSLEER. The V segment lost 4 bases and the J segment 7 bases; nucleotides outside the gene matches: 5. Here the CDR3 DNA reads TGCGCCAGCAGCCGAGACAGGGGCGCTGGCTACACCTTC. Its translation: CASSRDRGAGYTF.

This clone was observed once. The chain combines TRBV5-1 with TRBJ2-1; 11 bases map to TRBD2. After removal of 1 base from V and 6 bases from J, the junction contained 12 bases not matched to a gene. CDR1 is SGHRS, CDR2 YFSETQ, per germline. The CDR3 is 18 amino acids. CDR3 protein: CASSLKLAGGPTSNEQFF. In DNA form, the CDR3 reads TGCGCCAGCAGCTTGAAGCTAGCGGGAGGCCCTACATCCAATGAGCAGTTCTTC.

The V call is TRBV5-4, the J call TRBJ2-7, with 9 bases identical to TRBD1. The J segment lost 6 bases and the V segment lost 4 bases, leaving 8 bases of the junction unmatched. Germline CDR1 is SGHNT and CDR2 is YYREEE (reference sequence). The CDR3 has 14 amino acids. The CDR3 protein is CASSAGTGRGEQYF. For the CDR3, the DNA is TGTGCCAGCAGCGCCGGGACAGGGAGGGGCGAGCAGTACTTC.